The 22 T cell receptor beta chains listed next were all sequenced from one sample in a study of blood T cell repertoires in COVID-19. Repertoires were generated with immunoSEQ multiplex PCR, while TCRdb's copy carries only in-frame clones and drops some. The sample records around 380,000 clones, 87% being singletons. The sample was PBMCs or T cells enriched from blood (not recorded which). These receptors were collected from a man aged 25-45 years who had recovered from COVID-19.

CDR3: CASSYTPQGAGNTIYF. The CDR3 bases are TGTGCCAGCAGTTACACACCACAGGGTGCTGGAAACACCATATATTTT. The chain links TRBV6-5 to TRBJ1-3, with D perhaps TRBD1 (6 bases). With 2 bases removed from V and 2 bases from J, the gap between germline ends came to 13 bases. Germline CDR1 MNHEY, CDR2 SVGAGI. The CDR3 is made up of 16 amino acids.

This clone has more than one count but fewer than ten. The genes are TRBV6-5 and TRBJ2-1, with 11 bases lining up with TRBD1. The V and J ends lost 5 bases and 4 bases, in that order; junction bases with no gene match: 4. Germline values: CDR1 MNHEY, CDR2 SVGAGI. This CDR3 region has 15 residues. The CDR3 coding sequence is TGTGCCAGCAGTCTGGGACAGGGGGGTTACAATGAGCAGTTCTTC. As protein: CASSLGQGGYNEQFF.

In this sample, this clone turned up once. J is TRBJ1-2 and V is TRBV2; D ambiguous. The CDR3 is 14 amino acids. The germline V and J ends were trimmed by 8 bases and 3 bases, with 16 bases remaining between them. Germline V CDR1 and CDR2: SNHLY, FYNNEI. DNA of the CDR3: TGTGCCAGCCTCGGACGCGGGCTTGACTATGGCTACACCTTC. It is translated as CASLGRGLDYGYTF.

V usage is TRBV5-4 and J usage is TRBJ1-2; no firm D call. The germline V gene encodes CDR1 SGHNT and CDR2 YYREEE (reference sequence). The V end lost 0 bases, the J end lost 4 bases, and 7 bases lay between the germline ends. The CDR3 spans 13 residues. The DNA of the CDR3 is TGTGCCAGCAGCTTGGACGGGGTCTATGGCTACACCTTC. Translated, it gives CASSLDGVYGYTF.

The V and J genes are TRBV14 and TRBJ2-3, with D tentatively TRBD2 (5 bases). Trimming took 0 bases from V and 4 from J, leaving 11 bases between them. CDR1 and CDR2 from the germline V gene are SGHDN and FVKESK. The CDR3 contains 15 residues. Written as DNA, the CDR3 is TGTGCCAGCAGCCAAGAGTGGGGAGCACCAGATACGCAGTATTTT. This translates into CASSQEWGAPDTQYF. The variable domain in full, completed from reference TRBV14 and TRBJ2-3, reads EAGVTQFPSHSVIEKGQTVTLRCDPISGHDNLYWYRRVMGKEIKFLLHFVKESKQDESGMPNNRFLAERTGGTYSTLKVQPAELEDSGVYFCASSQEWGAPDTQYFGPGTRLTVL.

The V and J genes are TRBV4-1 and TRBJ1-5; a possible D gene is TRBD1 (6 bases). The germline V gene has CDR1 MGHRA and CDR2 YSYEKL. V was shortened by 3 bases and J by 2 bases, with 11 bases between the two germline ends. The CDR3 runs 15 residues. The chain's CDR3 is CASSQPHRGNQPQHF. The DNA of the CDR3 is TGCGCCAGCAGCCAGCCCCACAGGGGCAATCAGCCCCAGCATTTT.

The chain employs TRBV10-2 and TRBJ1-2; 12 bases agree with TRBD1. This CDR3 contains 16 residues. V trimming: 8 bases; J trimming: 2 bases; junction bases outside the gene matches: 9. Germline CDR1 WSHSY, CDR2 SAAADI. As DNA, the CDR3 is TGCGCCAGCTTAGGGACAGGGGGCCTCTCAAACTATGGCTACACCTTC. Translating it yields CASLGTGGLSNYGYTF.

The rearrangement links TRBV7-3 to TRBJ1-6, with D maybe TRBD1 (5 bases). The CDR3 length is 13 residues. Trimming took 4 bases from V and 9 from J, leaving 10 bases between them. Germline V CDR1 and CDR2: SGHTA, FQGTGA. CDR3 sequence: CASSSGEGSPLHF. CDR3 nucleotides: TGTGCCAGCAGCTCGGGGGAAGGTTCACCCCTCCACTTT.

The chain uses TRBV3-1 (or the pseudogene TRBV3-2) and TRBJ2-3, with a possible D match to TRBD1 (7 bases). The CDR3 covers 16 residues. Between the trimmed V and J ends, which lost 3 bases and 3 bases, there was a span of 16 bases. Germline V gives CDR1 LGHDT, CDR2 YNNKEL (reference sequence). CDR3 loop: CASSHLQGRTTDTQYF. The DNA for the CDR3 is TGTGCCAGCAGCCACCTACAGGGGAGGACGACAGATACGCAGTATTTT.

The chain joins TRBV5-1 to TRBJ2-4; 7 nucleotides line up with TRBD2. From germline, CDR1 is SGHRS and CDR2 YFSETQ. With V trimmed by 5 bases and J by 1 base, 6 bases remained unmatched. The CDR3 consists of 15 residues. The CDR3 loop is CASSPLGGAKNIQYF. Written as DNA, the CDR3 is TGCGCCAGCAGTCCGCTGGGAGGGGCCAAAAACATTCAGTACTTC.

This chain connects TRBV7-9 to TRBJ1-1; 7 nucleotides match TRBD1. The junction had 4 bases not matched to a gene; V was cut back by 1 base and J by 5 bases. The CDR3 loop spans 14 amino acids. Germline loops: CDR1 SEHNR, CDR2 FQNEAQ (reference sequence). CDR3 DNA sequence: TGTGCCAGCAGCTTAGGTCAGGGGGTGACTGAAGCTTTCTTT. Translating it yields CASSLGQGVTEAFF.

This clone occurred once. The chain carries TRBV6-2 or TRBV6-3 and TRBJ1-2; D is perhaps TRBD1 (5 bases). Germline V gene data show CDR1 as MNHEY and CDR2 as SVGEGT. The CDR3 consists of 14 residues. The ends were cut back, 2 bases at V and 2 bases at J, with 9 bases in the middle. CDR3 amino acids: CASSYGQGNYGYTF. The CDR3 region has the DNA TGTGCCAGCAGTTACGGCCAGGGCAACTATGGCTACACCTTC.

In its sample, this clone was seen once. The rearrangement joins TRBV5-4 to TRBJ1-2; possibly TRBD1 for D (6 bases). This CDR3 is 13 amino acids long. The V gene's germline CDR1 is SGHNT and CDR2 YYREEE (reference sequence). V was pared by 5 bases and J by 8 bases, with 16 bases between. Here the CDR3 DNA reads TGTGCCAGCAGACTGGCGGGGGGGCGAGGCTACACCTTC. Its translation: CASRLAGGRGYTF.

This chain joins TRBV5-1 and TRBJ1-6, with 9 positions matching TRBD1. Per the germline V gene, CDR1 is SGHRS and CDR2 is YFSETQ. V lost 4 bases and J lost 8; bases outside the gene matches: 4. The CDR3 loop spans 14 amino acids. The CDR3 spells CASSQRQGDSPLHF. The CDR3 DNA sequence: TGCGCCAGCAGCCAGCGACAGGGGGATTCACCCCTCCACTTT.

The rearrangement joins TRBV4-1 to TRBJ1-1; the D gene is possibly TRBD1 (5 bases). This CDR3 has 13 amino acids. Per the germline V gene, CDR1 is MGHRA and CDR2 is YSYEKL. V dropped 5 bases and J dropped 1 base, with 8 bases sitting between them. CDR3 bases: TGCGCCAGCAGCTGGGGGGGGAACACTGAAGCTTTCTTT. It yields the protein CASSWGGNTEAFF.

The V and J genes are TRBV7-2 and TRBJ1-4; 11 bases match TRBD1. This CDR3 region has 15 residues. Unmatched junction bases numbered 3, after V lost 2 bases and J lost 7 bases. CDR1 and CDR2 from the germline V gene are SGHTA and FQGNSA. CDR3: CASSLWTGGGEKLFF. The CDR3 region has the DNA TGTGCCAGCAGCTTATGGACAGGGGGCGGTGAAAAACTGTTTTTT. The variable domain in full, completed from reference TRBV7-2 and TRBJ1-4, reads GAGVSQSPSNKVTEKGKDVELRCDPISGHTALYWYRQSLGQGLEFLIYFQGNSAPDKSGLPSDRFSAERTGGSVSTLTIQRTQQEDSAVYLCASSLWTGGGEKLFFGSGTQLSVL.

CDR3 sequence (DNA): TGTGCCAGCAGCTCCGGGGGCGGGGGAGAAAAACTGTTTTTT. Protein sequence: CASSSGGGGEKLFF. The J gene is TRBJ1-4, the V gene TRBV7-2, with D maybe TRBD1 (6 bases). CDR3 length: 14 amino acids. V lost 4 bases to trimming and J lost 8 bases, with 14 bases between them. Germline V gene lookup returns CDR1 SGHTA and CDR2 FQGNSA.

This clone appeared a few times. The J gene is TRBJ2-1, the V gene TRBV7-8; D remains ambiguous. The CDR3 has 16 amino acids. Trimming removed 5 bases from V and 4 bases from J, with 18 bases in between. Germline CDR1 is SGHVS and CDR2 is FQNEAQ. The CDR3 sequence: CASSTYWSREYNEQFF. In DNA, the CDR3 is TGTGCCAGCAGCACTTATTGGTCTAGAGAGTACAATGAGCAGTTCTTC.

The J gene is TRBJ1-5, the V gene TRBV27, with D perhaps TRBD1 (6 bases). Germline-derived CDR1 and CDR2 are MNHEY and SMNVEV (reference sequence). Trimming shortened V by 3 bases and J by 1 base, and 10 bases separated the two germline ends. This CDR3 is built from 15 residues. CDR3 amino acids: CASSFLGASNQPQHF. CDR3 DNA sequence: TGTGCCAGCAGTTTTTTGGGGGCCAGCAATCAGCCCCAGCATTTT.

This clone showed up just once. The rearrangement uses TRBV10-3 and TRBJ2-7; 9 bases map to TRBD1. This CDR3 spans 14 amino acids. Germline CDR1 reads ENHRY; CDR2 reads SYGVKD. The trim removed 10 bases at V and 5 bases at J, leaving 12 bases unmatched. In DNA form, the CDR3 reads TGTGCCAGCTTGGGGGGACAGGGAAAGGACGAGCAGTACTTC. This gives the protein CASLGGQGKDEQYF.

V and J are TRBV18 and TRBJ2-1; 7 bases map to TRBD2. In germline, CDR1 is KGHSH, CDR2 LQKENI. The CDR3 has 15 amino acids. With V trimmed by 2 bases and J by 6 bases, 7 bases remained unmatched. The CDR3 loop is CASSPGGGSFNEQFF. In DNA form, the CDR3 reads TGTGCCAGCTCACCAGGCGGGGGAAGCTTCAATGAGCAGTTCTTC.

The rearrangement uses TRBV30 and TRBJ2-7; 7 bases fit TRBD1. Germline V gene sequence: CDR1 GTSNPN, CDR2 SVGIG (reference sequence). Germline trimming cut 6 bases from V and 2 bases from J; bases unmatched to any gene: 4. The CDR3 contains 12 residues. This CDR3 reads CACMTGTYEQYF. In DNA form, the CDR3 reads TGTGCCTGCATGACAGGGACCTACGAGCAGTACTTC.